This TCR beta chain originates from a study of blood T cell repertoires in COVID-19. Background on the study: Specimens from acute and convalescent COVID-19 originated in the United States, Italy and Spain. T cells, B-cell-depleted T cells, or PBMCs provided the cDNA or gDNA that served as material.

Assay: immunoSEQ multiplex PCR; the TCRdb copy retains only in-frame clones and omits some. This sample carries 85,000 to 90,000 clones, 85% to 90% of them seen once, and the ten largest clones take approximately 5.5%. The CDR3 spans 16 residues. V was clipped by 0 bases and J by 2 bases; unmatched bases: 5. Germline V CDR1 and CDR2: SGHTS, YDEGEE. This clone was found a few times. The sequenced material came from peripheral blood. This chain uses TRBV5-8 with TRBJ2-3, with 8 positions matching TRBD2. This receptor was identified in a woman aged 80 or over with active COVID-19. The CDR3: CASSLGRLAITDTQYF. Here the CDR3 DNA reads TGTGCCAGCAGCTTGGGGAGACTAGCGATCACAGATACGCAGTATTTT.